Each of the 8 T cell receptor beta chains below was sequenced from the same sample in a study of technical replicates of blood from several donors. TCRdb's copy holds only in-frame clones and misses some; the assay was immunoSEQ multiplex PCR. The table lists roughly 14,000 clones, approximately 87% of them singletons. The specimen was PBMCs. All receptors come from a human donor in good health.

The V call is TRBV6-5, the J call TRBJ1-3, with D perhaps TRBD1 (6 bases). The CDR3 length is 14 residues. Germline V gene lookup returns CDR1 MNHEY and CDR2 SVGAGI. V gave up 0 bases and J gave up 4 bases, with 7 bases separating them. The CDR3 DNA sequence: TGTGCCAGCAGTTACTCCGGACAGGGAAACACCATATATTTT. It translates to CASSYSGQGNTIYF.

J is TRBJ2-7 and V is TRBV23-1; 11 nucleotides align to TRBD2. TRBV23-1 is an ORF, with its function uncertain. Germline trimming cut 6 bases from V and 5 bases from J; bases unmatched to any gene: 18. The CDR3 sequence is 18 residues long. CDR3 bases: TGCGCCAGCAGCCTTATACGGATACTAGCGGGAGATGTCAACGAGCAGTACTTC. It translates to CASSLIRILAGDVNEQYF.

This clone was recorded once. This chain connects TRBV7-9 to TRBJ2-7; 8 nucleotides agree with TRBD2. Germline V gene lookup returns CDR1 SEHNR and CDR2 FQNEAQ (reference sequence). The V and J ends lost 1 base and 3 bases, in that order; junction bases with no gene match: 11. The CDR3 is 17 residues long. The chain's CDR3 is CASSLGVSREGLYEQYF. CDR3 sequence (DNA): TGTGCCAGCAGCTTAGGTGTTTCACGGGAGGGTCTCTACGAGCAGTACTTC.

The rearrangement uses TRBV2 and TRBJ1-6; no clear D gene. Germline lookup yields CDR1 SNHLY and CDR2 FYNNEI. The V end lost 6 bases, the J end lost 5 bases, and 5 bases lay between the germline ends. CDR3 length: 12 residues. This chain's CDR3 is CASREDNSPLHF. As DNA, the CDR3 is TGTGCCAGCAGGGAGGATAATTCACCCCTCCACTTT.

The chain carries TRBV7-9 and TRBJ2-1; 15 bases are shared with TRBD2. This CDR3 has 16 amino acids. Trimming took 4 bases from V and 9 from J; bases not matched to a gene: 7. In germline, CDR1 is SEHNR, CDR2 FQNEAQ (reference sequence). CDR3 bases: TGTGCCAGCAGCTCCCACTGGGGACTAGCGGGAGGTGAGCAGTTCTTC. Its protein product is CASSSHWGLAGGEQFF.

The chain has TRBV7-9 and TRBJ1-1, with TRBD1 matching 9 bases. The CDR3 has 14 amino acids. CDR1 is SEHNR and CDR2 is FQNEAQ in the germline V gene (reference sequence). Trimming took 5 bases from V and 4 from J; bases not matched to a gene: 5. The CDR3 coding sequence is TGTGCCAGCAGCGAACAGGGGGCAGGCACTGAAGCTTTCTTT. Translating gives CASSEQGAGTEAFF. The full variable domain, completed using reference TRBV7-9 and TRBJ1-1, is DTGVSQNPRHKITKRGQNVTFRCDPISEHNRLYWYRQTLGQGPEFLTYFQNEAQLEKSRLLSDRFSAERPKGSFSTLEIQRTEQGDSAMYLCASSEQGAGTEAFFGQGTRLTVV.

The gene calls are TRBV27 and TRBJ1-6; D is undetermined. V gave up 6 bases and J gave up 9 bases, with 18 bases separating them. Germline V gene lookup returns CDR1 MNHEY and CDR2 SMNVEV (reference sequence). The CDR3 covers 15 residues. CDR3 loop: CASSPPRDWGSPLHF. Here the CDR3 DNA reads TGTGCCAGCAGCCCTCCCCGGGATTGGGGTTCACCCCTCCACTTT.

The rearrangement uses TRBV6-5 and TRBJ2-7; 8 nucleotides match TRBD1. Germline-derived CDR1 and CDR2 are MNHEY and SVGAGI. With 4 bases clipped from V and 6 bases from J, the junction kept 2 bases outside the gene matches. This CDR3 is built from 12 residues. The CDR3 bases are TGTGCCAGCAGTTTACAGGGGGGCGAGCAGTACTTC. This encodes CASSLQGGEQYF.